This T cell receptor (beta chain) came from a study of beta chain features in type 1 diabetes. Study conclusions and caveats: VDJ junctions from patients with type 1 diabetes contained fewer insertions and more deletions. Shortening that was moderate but significant affected the TCRB CDR3s of Type 1 diabetes patients in all four CD4+ subsets.

One heparinised blood draw, averaging about 120 mL, came from each donor. CDR3 length: 9 residues. Isolated RNA was reverse transcribed in full, so expressed TCRB transcripts were sequenced. Data came from immunoSEQ multiplex PCR; TCRdb stores just in-frame clones and leaves some out. The sample consists of approximately 280,000 clones, roughly 15% of them appearing once. Notes on this clone: Its antigen remains unknown.

This clonotype was sampled from a man aged 18 to 29 with type 1 diabetes. Material for sequencing was naive CD4+ T cells from blood. The rearrangement links TRBV12-2 to TRBJ2-7; the table gives TRBD2 as D, unverified against the DNA. TRBV12-2 is marked as a pseudogene. The CDR3 sequence: CGGAYEQYF. In nucleotides, the CDR3 is TGTGGGGGGGCCTACGAGCAGTACTTC.